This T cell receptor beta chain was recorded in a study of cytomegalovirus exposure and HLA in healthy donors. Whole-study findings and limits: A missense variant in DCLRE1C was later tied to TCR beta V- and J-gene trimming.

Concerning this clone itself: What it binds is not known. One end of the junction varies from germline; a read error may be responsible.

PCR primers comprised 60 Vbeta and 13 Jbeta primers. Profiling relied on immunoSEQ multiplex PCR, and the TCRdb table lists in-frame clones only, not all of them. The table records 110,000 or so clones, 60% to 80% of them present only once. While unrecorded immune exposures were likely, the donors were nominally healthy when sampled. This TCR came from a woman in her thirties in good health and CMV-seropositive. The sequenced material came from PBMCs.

The CDR3 region is CASSDRGLKGVMF. CDR3 bases: TGTGCCAGCAGCGACCGGGGACTCAAAGGGGTGATGTTT. The rearrangement uses TRBV6-1 and TRBJ2-3, with D possibly being TRBD2 (6 bases). CDR3 size: 13 residues. CDR1 and CDR2 (germline): MNHNS, SASEGT.